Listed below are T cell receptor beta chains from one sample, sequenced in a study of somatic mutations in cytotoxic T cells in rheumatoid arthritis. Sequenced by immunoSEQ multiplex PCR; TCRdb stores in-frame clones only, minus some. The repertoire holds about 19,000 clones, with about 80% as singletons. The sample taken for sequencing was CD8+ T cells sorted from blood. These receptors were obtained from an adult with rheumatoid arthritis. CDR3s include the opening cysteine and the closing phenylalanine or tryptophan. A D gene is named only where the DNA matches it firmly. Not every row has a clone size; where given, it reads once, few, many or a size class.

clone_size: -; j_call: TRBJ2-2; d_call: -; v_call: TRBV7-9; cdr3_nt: TGTGCCAGCATAGTGGACACCGGGGAGCTGTTTTTT; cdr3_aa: CASIVDTGELFF
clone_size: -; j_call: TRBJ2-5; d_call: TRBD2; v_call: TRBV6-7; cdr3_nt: TGTGCCAGCAGTCCAGGACTAGCGGGAGTAGAGACCCAGTACTTC; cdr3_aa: CASSPGLAGVETQYF
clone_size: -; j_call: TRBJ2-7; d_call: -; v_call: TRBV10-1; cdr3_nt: TGCGCCAGCAGTGAGAGCCTACTCTACGAGCAGTACTTC; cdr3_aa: CASSESLLYEQYF
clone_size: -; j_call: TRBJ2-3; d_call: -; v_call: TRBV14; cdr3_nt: TGTGCCAGCAGCCAAGATCTTGGGGGGAGAGATACGCAGTATTTT; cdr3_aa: CASSQDLGGRDTQYF
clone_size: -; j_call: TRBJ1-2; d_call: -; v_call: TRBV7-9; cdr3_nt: TGTGCCAGCAGCTCCCCTCCGAGCAGACGAGCTAACTATGGCTACACCTTC; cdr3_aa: CASSSPPSRRANYGYTF
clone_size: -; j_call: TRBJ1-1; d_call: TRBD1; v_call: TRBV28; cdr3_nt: TGTGCCAGCAGTTTCCGAGAACGACAGGGCCTCACTGAAGCTTTCTTT; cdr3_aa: CASSFRERQGLTEAFF
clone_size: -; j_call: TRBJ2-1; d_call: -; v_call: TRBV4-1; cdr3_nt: TGCGCCAGCAGCCAACACCCCGGGTCTAATGAGCAGTTCTTC; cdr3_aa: CASSQHPGSNEQFF
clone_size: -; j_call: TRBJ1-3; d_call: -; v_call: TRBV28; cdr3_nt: TGTGCCAGCAGGGTCATCAGCTCTGGAAACACCATATATTTT; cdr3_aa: CASRVISSGNTIYF
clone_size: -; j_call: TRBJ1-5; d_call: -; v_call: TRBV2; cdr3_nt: TGTGCCAGCCGGAAAGGGGGGGGGCAGAATCAGCCCCAGCATTTT; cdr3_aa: CASRKGGGQNQPQHF
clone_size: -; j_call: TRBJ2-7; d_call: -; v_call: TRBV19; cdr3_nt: TGTGCCAGTAGTGCTAGCCCCTACGAGCAGTACTTC; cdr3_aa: CASSASPYEQYF
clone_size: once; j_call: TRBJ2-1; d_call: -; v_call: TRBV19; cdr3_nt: TGTGCCAGTATTCATCCAGGGGTACAGGTCCTTTTCTTC; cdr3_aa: CASIHPGVQVLFF
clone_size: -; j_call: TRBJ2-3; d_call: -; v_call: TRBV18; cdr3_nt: TGTGCCAGCTCACCGTCCAGGGATGATACGCAGTATTTT; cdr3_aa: CASSPSRDDTQYF
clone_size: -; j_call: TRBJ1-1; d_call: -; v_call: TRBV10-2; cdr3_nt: TGCGCCAGCAGTGAGTCTGCTGGGAAGGGCACTGAAGCTTTCTTT; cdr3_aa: CASSESAGKGTEAFF
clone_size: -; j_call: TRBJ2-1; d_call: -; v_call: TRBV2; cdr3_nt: TGTGCCAGTCATGACCCCCAGGAGCAGTTCTTC; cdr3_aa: CASHDPQEQFF
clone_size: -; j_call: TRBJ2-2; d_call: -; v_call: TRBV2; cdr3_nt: TGTGCCAGCAGTGTGGCCATCAGGGCTACACCGGAGGAGCTGTTTTTT; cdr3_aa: CASSVAIRATPEELFF
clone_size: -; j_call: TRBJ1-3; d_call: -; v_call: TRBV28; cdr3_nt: TGTGCCAGCGGGGACTACACCATATATTTT; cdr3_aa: CASGDYTIYF
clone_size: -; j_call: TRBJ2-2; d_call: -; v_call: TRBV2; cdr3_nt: TGTGCCAGCAGTCGCCGCGTCCCGGGCACCGGGGAGCTGTTTTTT; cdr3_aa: CASSRRVPGTGELFF
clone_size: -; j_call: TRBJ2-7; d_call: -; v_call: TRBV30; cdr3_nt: TGTGCCTGGAGTGTGACCTGGAGCTCCTACGAGCAGTACTTC; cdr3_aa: CAWSVTWSSYEQYF
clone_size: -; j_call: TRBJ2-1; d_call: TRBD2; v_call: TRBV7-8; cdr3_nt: TGTGCCAGCAGTAGCGGGGGCCCAACCTACAATGAGCAGTTCTTC; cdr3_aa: CASSSGGPTYNEQFF
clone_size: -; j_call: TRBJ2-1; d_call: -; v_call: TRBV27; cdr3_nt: TGTGCCAGCAGTTTTAACATAAACAATGAGCAGTTCTTC; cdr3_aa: CASSFNINNEQFF
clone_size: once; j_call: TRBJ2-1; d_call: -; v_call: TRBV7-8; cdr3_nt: TGTGCCAGCAGCTTGGGTGGTGAGCAGTTCTTC; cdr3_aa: CASSLGGEQFF
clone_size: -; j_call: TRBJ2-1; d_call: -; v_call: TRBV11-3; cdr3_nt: TGTGCCAGCAGCTTAGACCTTCTTGATGAGCAGTTCTTC; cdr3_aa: CASSLDLLDEQFF